These 27 T cell receptor beta chains share one sample of origin, sequenced in a study of identical twins. TCRdb itself ran the 5' RACE reads through MiXCR, one entry per CDR3 protein. The sample contains 17,000 or so distinct CDR3 sequences, roughly 63% of which appear only once. The sample consisted of memory (CD45RO+) T cells sorted from blood. These receptors came from a woman aged 18-35 years in good health. This table probably holds off-target reads from a library built for another chain.

The V gene is TRBV20-1, the J gene TRBJ1-1; D is undetermined. The germline V and J ends were trimmed by 2 bases and 4 bases, with 11 bases remaining between them. The CDR3 spans 13 residues. CDR1 is DFQATT and CDR2 is SNEGSKA in the germline V gene (reference sequence). The CDR3 sequence is CSARPSARTEAFF. The CDR3 bases are TGCAGTGCTAGACCTTCGGCTCGCACTGAAGCTTTCTTT.

The chain has TRBV18 and TRBJ2-1, with TRBD1 as a possible D gene (5 bases). This CDR3 has 14 residues. The ends were cut back, 0 bases at V and 5 bases at J, with 8 bases in the middle. The germline CDR1 and CDR2 sequences are KGHSH and LQKENI. CDR3 DNA: TGTGCCAGCTCACCACCTATCAGGGACAATGAGCAGTTCTTC. Translated: CASSPPIRDNEQFF.

The rearrangement uses TRBV11-2 and TRBJ2-7; TRBD2 matches 11 bases. This CDR3 spans 13 amino acids. The trim removed 4 bases at V and 11 bases at J, leaving 7 bases unmatched. Germline V CDR1 and CDR2: SGHAT, FQNNGV. The CDR3 sequence is CASSSGLAEGEYF. The DNA of the CDR3 is TGTGCCAGCAGCTCGGGACTAGCGGAGGGGGAGTACTTC.

This clonotype is medium-sized. The chain is built from TRBV20-1 and TRBJ2-3; maybe TRBD2 (6 bases). Trimming removed 1 base from V and 0 bases from J, with 14 bases in between. The CDR3 extends over 16 amino acids. Germline CDR1 and CDR2: DFQATT and SNEGSKA (reference sequence). CDR3 amino acids: CSARVKRASSTDTQYF. The CDR3 DNA reads TGCAGTGCTAGAGTGAAGCGGGCCAGTAGCACAGATACGCAGTATTTT.

This clonotype was counted a few times. The rearrangement uses TRBV6-5 and TRBJ2-1; D is possibly TRBD1 (6 bases). Trimming pared 0 bases from V and 11 bases from J, leaving 11 bases between. The CDR3 spans 13 residues. Per germline, CDR1 MNHEY and CDR2 SVGAGI. CDR3 in DNA: TGTGCCAGCAGTTACTCGTTTCAGGGGCAGCAGTTCTTC. Its protein product is CASSYSFQGQQFF.

V gene TRBV29-1 combines with J gene TRBJ2-2; no definite D call. CDR1 is SQVTM and CDR2 is ANQGSEA in the germline V gene. The V end was cut by 6 bases, the J end by 2 bases, with 7 bases between. CDR3 size: 12 residues. CDR3 DNA sequence: TGCAGCGTATCAGCTAACACCGGGGAGCTGTTTTTT. Translation gives CSVSANTGELFF.

The gene calls are TRBV20-1 and TRBJ2-5; TRBD2 matches at 10 bases. There are 20 residues in the CDR3. Trimming removed 5 bases from V and 0 bases from J; junction bases left unmatched: 21. Germline V gene lookup returns CDR1 DFQATT and CDR2 SNEGSKA (reference sequence). The CDR3 nucleotides are TGCAGTGCTCCATACGAGGATAGCGGGAGGTCTACTCTCTACCAAGAGACCCAGTACTTC. Translation gives CSAPYEDSGRSTLYQETQYF.

The rearrangement joins TRBV19 to TRBJ1-1; D is undetermined. The germline V and J ends were trimmed by 2 bases and 1 base, with 5 bases remaining between them. CDR1 and CDR2 (germline): LNHDA, SQIVND (reference sequence). The CDR3 consists of 13 residues. Written as DNA, the CDR3 is TGTGCCAGTAGTATATGGGCGAACACTGAAGCTTTCTTT. Translated, it gives CASSIWANTEAFF.

The chain joins TRBV20-1 to TRBJ2-1; 7 bases are a match to TRBD2. Germline V CDR1 and CDR2: DFQATT, SNEGSKA (reference sequence). J lost 5 bases, V lost 5 bases, and 9 bases had no gene match. This CDR3 has 14 residues. CDR3 in amino acids: CSAGGLSIDNEQFF. As DNA, the CDR3 is TGCAGTGCTGGGGGACTATCGATAGACAATGAGCAGTTCTTC.

The J gene is TRBJ2-1, the V gene TRBV5-1; 8 bases fit TRBD2. V trimming: 0 bases; J trimming: 5 bases; junction bases outside the gene matches: 13. Germline V lookup: CDR1 SGHRS, CDR2 YFSETQ. This CDR3 contains 18 residues. The CDR3 is CASSLGRGSGTTNNEQFF. CDR3 DNA sequence: TGCGCCAGCAGCTTGGGTAGGGGTAGCGGGACGACTAACAATGAGCAGTTCTTC. Full variable domain (rest looked up from reference TRBV5-1 and TRBJ2-1): KAGVTQTPRYLIKTRGQQVTLSCSPISGHRSVSWYQQTPGQGLQFLFEYFSETQRNKGNFPGRFSGRQFSNSRSEMNVSTLELGDSALYLCASSLGRGSGTTNNEQFFGPGTRLTVL.

This chain links TRBV18 with TRBJ2-3; D may be TRBD2 (6 bases). V was pared by 4 bases and J by 6 bases, with 11 bases between. CDR1 is KGHSH and CDR2 is LQKENI in the germline V gene. CDR3 size: 13 residues. The CDR3 protein is CASSRAGGDTQYF. CDR3 coding DNA: TGTGCCAGCTCACGAGCGGGTGGGGATACGCAGTATTTT.

This sequence joins TRBV4-3 and TRBJ2-7; no clear D gene. This CDR3 spans 13 amino acids. V lost 3 bases, J lost 1 base, and 7 bases lay in between. Germline CDR1 reads LGHNA; CDR2 reads YSLEER. CDR3 amino acids: CASSQDASYEQYF. The CDR3 coding sequence is TGCGCCAGCAGCCAGGACGCATCCTACGAGCAGTACTTC.

The chain joins TRBV13 to TRBJ2-7, with 9 bases fitting TRBD2. The CDR3 loop spans 13 amino acids. V shed 7 bases, J shed 3 bases, and the junction held 4 bases outside the gene matches. The V gene's germline CDR1 is PRHDT and CDR2 FYEKMQ (reference sequence). The CDR3 loop reads CASNLAGSYEQYF. The DNA of the CDR3 is TGTGCCAGCAACCTAGCGGGAAGCTACGAGCAGTACTTC.

The chain employs TRBV29-1 and TRBJ2-2, with TRBD2 matching 8 bases. The CDR3 sequence is 16 residues long. The V gene end was trimmed by 1 base and the J gene end by 4 bases; junction bases not matched to a gene: 8. CDR1 is SQVTM and CDR2 is ANQGSEA in the germline V gene. CDR3 nucleotides: TGCAGCGTTGAAGCTCGGACTAGCAGCCCCACCGGGGAGCTGTTTTTT. Amino acid sequence: CSVEARTSSPTGELFF.

This clonotype was detected only once. This chain uses TRBV28 with TRBJ2-7; D unclear. This CDR3 is built from 12 residues. V was trimmed by 7 bases and J by 6 bases, leaving 13 bases between them. Germline V gives CDR1 MDHEN, CDR2 SYDVKM. The CDR3 loop is CASKQRTSEQYF. The DNA of the CDR3 is TGTGCCAGCAAACAACGGACCTCCGAGCAGTACTTC.

The chain combines TRBV18 with TRBJ1-4; weak D call: TRBD1 (6 bases). This CDR3 has 16 residues. The V gene lost 3 bases and the J gene lost 7 bases, with 18 bases spanning the gap. CDR1 is KGHSH and CDR2 is LQKENI in the germline V gene. The CDR3 region is CASSPLGTGRGEKLFF. The CDR3, as DNA: TGTGCCAGCTCACCGCTTGGAACAGGGAGAGGTGAAAAACTGTTTTTT.

The sample holds a few counts of this clonotype. CDR3 bases: TGTGCCATCAGCCCAGGGCTCTCTGGGGCCAACGTCCTGACTTTC. Encoded protein: CAISPGLSGANVLTF. The chain has TRBV10-3 and TRBJ2-6; D is perhaps TRBD1 (5 bases). Deletions cut 6 bases from V and 0 bases from J, with 9 bases between. The CDR3 is made up of 15 amino acids. Germline V gene sequence: CDR1 ENHRY, CDR2 SYGVKD.

In its sample, this clonotype is medium-sized. V usage is TRBV7-9 and J usage is TRBJ2-1; 8 bases are a match to TRBD2. The V gene end was trimmed by 2 bases and the J gene end by 6 bases; junction bases not matched to a gene: 6. CDR3 size: 15 residues. Germline V lookup: CDR1 SEHNR, CDR2 FQNEAQ (reference sequence). The CDR3 loop is CASSLNKRGLNEQFF. The DNA for the CDR3 is TGTGCCAGCAGCTTAAACAAGCGGGGGCTCAATGAGCAGTTCTTC.

In regard to this clonotype: One end of the junction varies from germline; a read error may be responsible. The CDR3 reads CASSQEQAPGGLFF. The DNA for the CDR3 is TGTGCCAGCAGCCAAGAACAGGCCCCCGGGGGGCTGTTTTTT. This chain uses TRBV4-2 with TRBJ2-2, with D perhaps TRBD2 (6 bases). The germline gives CDR1 LGHNA, CDR2 YNFKEQ. The CDR3 extends over 14 amino acids.

The chain employs TRBV13 and TRBJ2-3; the match to TRBD2 covers 8 bases. Germline lookup yields CDR1 PRHDT and CDR2 FYEKMQ (reference sequence). This CDR3 has 15 amino acids. V trimming: 4 bases; J trimming: 4 bases; junction bases outside the gene matches: 7. The CDR3 region is CASSSVGRGADTQYF. The CDR3 bases are TGTGCCAGCAGCTCCGTCGGGAGGGGGGCAGATACGCAGTATTTT.

CDR3 region: CASSRLAWEQFF. The CDR3 region has the DNA TGTGCCAGCAGTAGACTAGCTTGGGAGCAGTTCTTC. This chain connects TRBV6-2 or TRBV6-3 to TRBJ2-1, with 7 positions matching TRBD2. V lost 5 bases and J lost 10; bases outside the gene matches: 5. CDR1 and CDR2 from the germline V gene are MNHEY and SVGEGT. The CDR3 runs to 12 residues.

The chain recombines TRBV19 with TRBJ2-3; 9 bases map to TRBD1. The germline gives CDR1 LNHDA, CDR2 SQIVND (reference sequence). The CDR3 is 15 residues long. The CDR3 DNA sequence: TGTGCATCCGGGACAGGGTTCCGTTCGGCAGATACGCAGTATTTT. It translates to CASGTGFRSADTQYF.

The chain uses TRBV9 and TRBJ2-2; 9 bases map to TRBD2. Trimming removed 0 bases from V and 7 bases from J; junction bases left unmatched: 4. Per the germline V gene, CDR1 is SGDLS and CDR2 is YYNGEE. The CDR3 extends over 15 amino acids. CDR3 sequence reads: CASSVGAGGGGELFF. In DNA form, the CDR3 reads TGTGCCAGCAGCGTAGGAGCGGGAGGAGGCGGGGAGCTGTTTTTT. Combining the CDR3 with reference TRBV9 and TRBJ2-2 gives the whole variable domain DSGVTQTPKHLITATGQRVTLRCSPRSGDLSVYWYQQSLDQGLQFLIQYYNGEERAKGNILERFSAQQFPDLHSELNLSSLELGDSALYFCASSVGAGGGGELFFGEGSRLTVL.

The V call is TRBV2, the J call TRBJ2-3; D is uncertain. Deletions cut 10 bases from V and 2 bases from J, with 13 bases between. CDR1 SNHLY and CDR2 FYNNEI come from the germline V gene. The CDR3 contains 13 residues. CDR3: CANSTRPTDTQYF. The CDR3 DNA is TGTGCCAACTCGACTCGCCCCACAGATACGCAGTATTTT. Drawing the rest from reference TRBV2 and TRBJ2-3, the complete variable domain is EPEVTQTPSHQVTQMGQEVILRCVPISNHLYFYWYRQILGQKVEFLVSFYNNEISEKSEIFDDQFSVERPDGSNFTLKIRSTKLEDSAMYFCANSTRPTDTQYFGPGTRLTVL.

The chain employs TRBV14 and TRBJ2-1, with TRBD2 matching over 8 bases. After removal of 0 bases from V and 4 bases from J, the junction contained 20 bases not matched to a gene. Germline assignment: CDR1 SGHDN and CDR2 FVKESK. This CDR3 is 21 amino acids long. The CDR3 spells CASSQDLPGLVEAWVYNEQFF. As DNA, the CDR3 is TGTGCCAGCAGCCAAGATCTCCCGGGACTAGTTGAAGCATGGGTATACAATGAGCAGTTCTTC.

The chain carries TRBV6-2 or TRBV6-3 and TRBJ2-1; D is uncertain. V dropped 5 bases and J dropped 7 bases, with 15 bases sitting between them. Germline values: CDR1 MNHEY, CDR2 SVGEGT. There are 14 residues in the CDR3. The DNA for the CDR3 is TGTGCCAGCAGTCCGGTTTTACGTGGTAATGAGCAGTTCTTC. This encodes CASSPVLRGNEQFF.

V usage is TRBV7-6 and J usage is TRBJ2-1; 8 bases are shared with TRBD2. The V and J ends lost 1 base and 0 bases, in that order; junction bases with no gene match: 5. Germline V gives CDR1 SGHVS, CDR2 FNYEAQ. CDR3 size: 17 residues. The CDR3 loop is CASSLGRSGSSYNEQFF. CDR3 nucleotide sequence: TGTGCCAGCAGCTTAGGGCGGAGCGGGAGCTCCTACAATGAGCAGTTCTTC. The entire variable domain, with the rest obtained from reference TRBV7-6 and TRBJ2-1, is as follows: GAGVSQSPRYKVTKRGQDVALRCDPISGHVSLYWYRQALGQGPEFLTYFNYEAQQDKSGLPNDRFSAERPEGSISTLTIQRTEQRDSAMYRCASSLGRSGSSYNEQFFGPGTRLTVL.